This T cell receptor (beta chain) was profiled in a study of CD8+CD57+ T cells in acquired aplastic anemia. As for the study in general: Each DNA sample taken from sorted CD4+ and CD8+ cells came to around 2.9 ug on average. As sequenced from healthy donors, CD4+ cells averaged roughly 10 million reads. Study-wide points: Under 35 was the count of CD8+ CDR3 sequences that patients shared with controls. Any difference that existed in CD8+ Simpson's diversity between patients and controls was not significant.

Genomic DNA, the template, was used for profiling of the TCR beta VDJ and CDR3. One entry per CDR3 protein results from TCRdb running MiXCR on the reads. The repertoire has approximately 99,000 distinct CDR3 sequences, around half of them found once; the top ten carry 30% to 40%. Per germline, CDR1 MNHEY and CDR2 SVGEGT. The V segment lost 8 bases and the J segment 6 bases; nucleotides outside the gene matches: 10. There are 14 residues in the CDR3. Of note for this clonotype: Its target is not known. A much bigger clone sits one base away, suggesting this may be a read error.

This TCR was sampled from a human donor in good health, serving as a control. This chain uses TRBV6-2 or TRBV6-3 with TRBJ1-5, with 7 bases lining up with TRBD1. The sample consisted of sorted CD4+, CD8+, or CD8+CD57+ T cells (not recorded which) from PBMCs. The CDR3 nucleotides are TGTGCCAGCGGGGCCGGGACAGAGGCTCAGCCCCAGCATTTT. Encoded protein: CASGAGTEAQPQHF.